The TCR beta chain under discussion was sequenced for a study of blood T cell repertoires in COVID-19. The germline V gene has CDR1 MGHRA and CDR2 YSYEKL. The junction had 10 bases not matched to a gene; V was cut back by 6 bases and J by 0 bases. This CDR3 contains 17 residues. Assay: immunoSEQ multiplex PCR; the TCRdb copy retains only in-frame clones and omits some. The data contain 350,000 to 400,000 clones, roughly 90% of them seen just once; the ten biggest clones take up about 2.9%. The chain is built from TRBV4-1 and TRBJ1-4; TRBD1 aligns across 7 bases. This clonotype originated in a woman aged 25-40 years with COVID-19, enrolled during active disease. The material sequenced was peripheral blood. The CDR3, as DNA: TGCGCCAGCAGTTATAGACAGGGTGGAACAACTAATGAAAAACTGTTTTTT. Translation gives CASSYRQGGTTNEKLFF.